The next 14 T cell receptor beta chains were all read from a single sample in a study of lymphopenia after photon versus proton radiotherapy. This table comes from immunoSEQ multiplex PCR, and its TCRdb copy is limited to in-frame clones, with some not included. The repertoire holds about 45,000 clones, with 85% as singletons. Source: peripheral blood, taken from a patient treated with photon-based radiotherapy. The source of these receptors is a man aged 35 to 55 with gastric cancer.

A few counts support this clone. The J gene is TRBJ1-5, the V gene TRBV4-1, with D possibly matching TRBD1 (6 bases). The ends were cut back, 1 base at V and 4 bases at J, with 8 bases in the middle. There are 14 residues in the CDR3. Germline loops: CDR1 MGHRA, CDR2 YSYEKL. CDR3 protein: CASSQGTENQPQHF. The CDR3 DNA follows: TGCGCCAGCAGCCAAGGGACAGAGAATCAGCCCCAGCATTTT.

The V and J genes are TRBV30 and TRBJ2-2; D may correspond to TRBD1 or TRBD2 (6 bases each). CDR1 is GTSNPN, CDR2 SVGIG, per germline (reference sequence). The CDR3 length is 15 residues. V was shortened by 5 bases and J by 4 bases, with 17 bases between the two germline ends. The CDR3 loop reads CAWRVGGPFTGELFF. In DNA form, the CDR3 reads TGTGCCTGGCGGGTGGGGGGCCCCTTCACCGGGGAGCTGTTTTTT.

This chain connects TRBV7-6 to TRBJ1-1; D perhaps matches TRBD1 (5 bases). The CDR3 has 13 residues. CDR1 is SGHVS, CDR2 FNYEAQ, per germline. Trimming took off 5 bases at V and 4 bases at J, with 11 bases between the two ends. CDR3 DNA sequence: TGTGCCAGCAGCCGGGACCGAGGCACTGAAGCTTTCTTT. This translates into CASSRDRGTEAFF.

The V and J genes are TRBV7-6 and TRBJ1-6; no reliable D call. Trimming took 3 bases from V and 3 from J, leaving 9 bases between them. The germline gives CDR1 SGHVS, CDR2 FNYEAQ. The CDR3 sequence is 15 residues long. CDR3 sequence reads: CASSLEALYNSPLHF. CDR3 coding DNA: TGTGCCAGCAGCTTGGAGGCCCTCTATAATTCACCCCTCCACTTT.

The CDR3 here is CASRSGGQGAYGYTF. The CDR3, as DNA: TGTGCCAGTAGAAGCGGCGGACAGGGGGCCTATGGCTACACCTTC. The chain couples TRBV19 to TRBJ1-2; the match to TRBD1 covers 11 bases. Trimming cost V 6 bases and J 4 bases; bases outside gene matches: 7. This CDR3 comprises 15 residues. Germline CDR1 reads LNHDA; CDR2 reads SQIVND (reference sequence).

V is TRBV6-6 and J is TRBJ1-3; D may be TRBD1 (6 bases). The ends were cut back, 5 bases at V and 4 bases at J, with 15 bases in the middle. This CDR3 is 15 amino acids long. CDR1 is MNHNY, CDR2 SVGAGI, per germline (reference sequence). The CDR3 DNA reads TGTGCCAGCAGTGACACAGGGACCGGGGGAAACACCATATATTTT. It translates to CASSDTGTGGNTIYF.

V and J are TRBV11-2 and TRBJ2-7; the match to TRBD1 covers 10 bases. The germline V gene has CDR1 SGHAT and CDR2 FQNNGV. The CDR3 contains 15 residues. With 5 bases clipped from V and 3 bases from J, the junction kept 7 bases outside the gene matches. The chain's CDR3 is CASSTPGQGFYEQYF. The DNA for the CDR3 is TGTGCCAGCAGCACTCCGGGACAGGGGTTCTACGAGCAGTACTTC.

The chain combines TRBV19 with TRBJ2-7; 9 positions match TRBD1. The CDR3 is made up of 15 amino acids. Losses at the gene ends were 3 bases for V and 2 bases for J; bases not matched to a gene: 5. Per the germline V gene, CDR1 is LNHDA and CDR2 is SQIVND (reference sequence). The CDR3 DNA reads TGTGCCAGTAGTATTCCGGGACAGGGAACCTACGAGCAGTACTTC. Translating gives CASSIPGQGTYEQYF.

The V gene is TRBV5-1, the J gene TRBJ2-7, with D uncertain. This CDR3 is built from 11 residues. V lost 4 bases and J lost 3, with 5 bases in between. Germline assignment: CDR1 SGHRS and CDR2 YFSETQ. CDR3 residues: CASSEDYEQYF. The CDR3 bases are TGCGCCAGCAGCGAGGACTACGAGCAGTACTTC.

The chain is built from TRBV5-1 and TRBJ2-2, with TRBD1 matching over 10 bases. V was clipped by 4 bases and J by 5 bases; unmatched bases: 5. CDR1 is SGHRS, CDR2 YFSETQ, per germline. The CDR3 extends over 15 amino acids. CDR3 nucleotide sequence: TGCGCCAGCAGCCCCGGGACAGGGGCTACCGGGGAGCTGTTTTTT. This encodes CASSPGTGATGELFF.

V is TRBV5-6 and J is TRBJ2-3; the D is unclear. Germline V gives CDR1 SGHDT, CDR2 YYEEEE. This CDR3 region has 16 residues. V was cut by 4 bases and J by 2 bases, with 17 bases left in between. This CDR3 is CASSTASNYNTDTQYF. The CDR3, as DNA: TGTGCCAGCAGCACGGCATCGAACTACAACACAGATACGCAGTATTTT.

The gene calls are TRBV6-5 and TRBJ1-2, with D tentatively TRBD1 (5 bases). The CDR3 spans 13 residues. From germline, CDR1 is MNHEY and CDR2 SVGAGI. Trimming left V 0 bases short and J 4 bases short, with 6 bases between. CDR3 in amino acids: CASSYSGAYGYTF. CDR3 bases: TGTGCCAGCAGTTACTCAGGGGCCTATGGCTACACCTTC.

J is TRBJ1-2 and V is TRBV4-2, with 7 bases that match TRBD1. Germline-derived CDR1 and CDR2 are LGHNA and YNFKEQ. The J segment lost 3 bases and the V segment lost 0 bases, leaving 10 bases of the junction unmatched. CDR3 size: 17 residues. CDR3 sequence: CASSQDGGTGVHYGYTF. The CDR3 DNA is TGTGCCAGCAGCCAAGATGGGGGAACAGGGGTTCACTATGGCTACACCTTC.

The chain employs TRBV7-9 and TRBJ1-1; 9 bases are shared with TRBD1. Germline values: CDR1 SEHNR, CDR2 FQNEAQ (reference sequence). CDR3 length: 15 residues. The trim removed 3 bases at V and 4 bases at J, leaving 6 bases unmatched. The DNA of the CDR3 is TGTGCCAGCAGCTTCCCCGGGACAGGGTCCACTGAAGCTTTCTTT. Residues: CASSFPGTGSTEAFF.